This TCR beta chain was identified in a study of shared clonotypes between healthy human individuals. A CD45RA+ naive subset and a CD45RA-negative memory subset were split from CD4+ cells. The protocol was immunoSEQ multiplex PCR, while the TCRdb copy is restricted to in-frame clones and leaves out a portion. The sample records under 1,100,000 clones, 75% to 80% being singletons. This clone was observed once. This receptor was obtained from a man aged 18 to 29 in good health. Some clones in this sample may be carry-over from other donors' samples. Material for sequencing was memory CD4+ T cells from PBMCs. The subset: CD45RA-negative fraction.

The CDR3 DNA sequence: TGTGCCAGCAGTGAGCGACAGGGGGGCGGCTACACCTTC. It encodes CASSERQGGGYTF. The V gene is TRBV6-1, the J gene TRBJ1-2; 9 nucleotides line up with TRBD1. This CDR3 comprises 13 residues. With 3 bases clipped from V and 8 bases from J, the junction kept 4 bases outside the gene matches. The germline V gene has CDR1 MNHNS and CDR2 SASEGT.